The sequence of this T cell receptor beta chain was determined in a study of blood T cell repertoires in COVID-19. Clones were read by immunoSEQ multiplex PCR, and TCRdb kept only the in-frame ones, dropping some. Seen here are fewer than 150,000 clones, 70% to 80% observed once, and the top ten hold approximately 11%. This sequence originates from a man between 60 and 75 years old who had recovered from COVID-19. The sequenced sample consisted of peripheral blood.

CDR3 nucleotides: TGTGCCAGCAGTGAACAGGGTTTGAGTGAAAAACTGTTTTTT. Protein product: CASSEQGLSEKLFF. The chain joins TRBV2 to TRBJ1-4; D possibly corresponds to TRBD1 (5 bases). The CDR3 runs to 14 residues. Germline V gene sequence: CDR1 SNHLY, CDR2 FYNNEI. V lost 2 bases and J 7 bases, leaving 11 bases between the germline ends.